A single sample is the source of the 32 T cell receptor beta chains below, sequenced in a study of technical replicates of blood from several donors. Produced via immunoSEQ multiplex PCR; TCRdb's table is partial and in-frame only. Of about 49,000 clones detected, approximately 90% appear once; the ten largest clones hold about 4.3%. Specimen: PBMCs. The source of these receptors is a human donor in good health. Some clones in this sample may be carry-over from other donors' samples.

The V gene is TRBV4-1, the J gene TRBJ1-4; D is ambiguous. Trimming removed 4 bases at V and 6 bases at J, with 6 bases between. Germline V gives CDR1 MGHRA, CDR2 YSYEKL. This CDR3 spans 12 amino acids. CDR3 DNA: TGCGCCAGCAGCCCCCCGGATGAAAAACTGTTTTTT. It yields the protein CASSPPDEKLFF.

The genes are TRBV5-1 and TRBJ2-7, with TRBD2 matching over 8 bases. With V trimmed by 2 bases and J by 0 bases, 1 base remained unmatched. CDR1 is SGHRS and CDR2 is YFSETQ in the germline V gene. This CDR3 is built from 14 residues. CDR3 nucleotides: TGCGCCAGCAGCTTCGCGGGGGGCTCCTACGAGCAGTACTTC. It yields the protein CASSFAGGSYEQYF. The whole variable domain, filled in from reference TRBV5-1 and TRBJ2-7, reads KAGVTQTPRYLIKTRGQQVTLSCSPISGHRSVSWYQQTPGQGLQFLFEYFSETQRNKGNFPGRFSGRQFSNSRSEMNVSTLELGDSALYLCASSFAGGSYEQYFGPGTRLTVT.

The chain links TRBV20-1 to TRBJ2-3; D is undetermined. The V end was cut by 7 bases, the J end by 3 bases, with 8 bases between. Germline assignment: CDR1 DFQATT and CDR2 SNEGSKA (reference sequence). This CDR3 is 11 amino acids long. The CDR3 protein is CSVTGTDTQYF. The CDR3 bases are TGCAGTGTGACTGGAACAGATACGCAGTATTTT.

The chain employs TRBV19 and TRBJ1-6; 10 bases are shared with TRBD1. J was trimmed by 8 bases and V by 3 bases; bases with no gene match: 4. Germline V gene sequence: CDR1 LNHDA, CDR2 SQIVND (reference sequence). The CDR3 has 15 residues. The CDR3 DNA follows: TGTGCCAGTAGTATGACAGGGGGCTTTGATTCACCCCTCCACTTT. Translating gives CASSMTGGFDSPLHF.

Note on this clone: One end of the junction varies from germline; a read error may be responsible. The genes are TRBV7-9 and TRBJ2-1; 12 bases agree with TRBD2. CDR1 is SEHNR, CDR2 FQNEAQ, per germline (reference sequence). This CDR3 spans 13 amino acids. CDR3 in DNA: TGTGCCAGCAGCCTGACTAGCGGGAGACCCCCGATCTTC. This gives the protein CASSLTSGRPPIF.

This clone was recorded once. The CDR3 DNA reads as TGTGCCAGCAGCCGACAGGGGGGTCAGCCCCAGCATTTT. Translated: CASSRQGGQPQHF. This chain uses TRBV7-9 with TRBJ1-5, with 9 nucleotides matching TRBD1. J gave up 6 bases and V 5 bases, and 2 bases lay outside the gene matches. The CDR3 is 13 residues long. Germline-derived CDR1 and CDR2 are SEHNR and FQNEAQ (reference sequence).

CDR3 nucleotides: TGCGCCAGCAGCCCTGGGGGGGATTATACTGAAGCTTTCTTT. It is translated as CASSPGGDYTEAFF. This chain links TRBV5-1 with TRBJ1-1, with D tentatively TRBD1 (5 bases). V lost 4 bases and J lost 5, with 15 bases in between. The CDR3 extends over 14 amino acids. Germline CDR1 is SGHRS and CDR2 is YFSETQ.

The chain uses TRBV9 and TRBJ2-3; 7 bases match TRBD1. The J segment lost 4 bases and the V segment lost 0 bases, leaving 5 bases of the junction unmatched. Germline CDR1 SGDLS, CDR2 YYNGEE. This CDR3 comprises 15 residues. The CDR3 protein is CASSVAGTAADTQYF. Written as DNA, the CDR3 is TGTGCCAGCAGCGTAGCTGGGACAGCGGCAGATACGCAGTATTTT. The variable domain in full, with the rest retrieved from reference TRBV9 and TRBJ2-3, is DSGVTQTPKHLITATGQRVTLRCSPRSGDLSVYWYQQSLDQGLQFLIQYYNGEERAKGNILERFSAQQFPDLHSELNLSSLELGDSALYFCASSVAGTAADTQYFGPGTRLTVL.

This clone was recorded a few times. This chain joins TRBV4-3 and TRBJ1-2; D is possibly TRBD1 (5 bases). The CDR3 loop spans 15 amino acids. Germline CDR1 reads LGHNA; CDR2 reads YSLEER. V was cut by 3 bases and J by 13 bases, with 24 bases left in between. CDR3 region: CASSQQGPLRPTFTF. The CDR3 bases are TGCGCCAGCAGCCAGCAGGGTCCCTTACGACCTACTTTCACCTTC.

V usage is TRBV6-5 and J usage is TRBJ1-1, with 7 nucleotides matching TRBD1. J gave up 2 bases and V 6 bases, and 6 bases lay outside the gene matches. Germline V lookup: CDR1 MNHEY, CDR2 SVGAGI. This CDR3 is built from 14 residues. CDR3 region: CASRSTGLNTEAFF. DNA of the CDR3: TGTGCCAGCAGATCGACAGGGCTCAACACTGAAGCTTTCTTT.

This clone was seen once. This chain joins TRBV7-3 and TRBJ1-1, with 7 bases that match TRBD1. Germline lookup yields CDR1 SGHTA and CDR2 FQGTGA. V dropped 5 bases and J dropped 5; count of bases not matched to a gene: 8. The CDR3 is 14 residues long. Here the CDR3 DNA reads TGTGCCAGCAGCCCAGACAGGGTGGGTACTGAAGCTTTCTTT. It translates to CASSPDRVGTEAFF. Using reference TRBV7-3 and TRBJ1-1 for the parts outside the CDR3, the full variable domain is GAGVSQTPSNKVTEKGKYVELRCDPISGHTALYWYRQSLGQGPEFLIYFQGTGAADDSGLPNDRFFAVRPEGSVSTLKIQRTERGDSAVYLCASSPDRVGTEAFFGQGTRLTVV.

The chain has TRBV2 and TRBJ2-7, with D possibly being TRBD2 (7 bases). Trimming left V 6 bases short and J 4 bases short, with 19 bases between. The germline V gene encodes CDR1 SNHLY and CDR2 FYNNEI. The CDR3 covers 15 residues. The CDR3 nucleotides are TGTGCCAGCAGGGCCCCGGGGGGCGTCTCTTACGAGCAGTACTTC. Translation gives CASRAPGGVSYEQYF.

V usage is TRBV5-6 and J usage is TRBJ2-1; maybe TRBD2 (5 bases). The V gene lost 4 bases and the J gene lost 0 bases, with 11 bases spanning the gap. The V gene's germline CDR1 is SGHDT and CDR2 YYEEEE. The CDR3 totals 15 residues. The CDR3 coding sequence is TGTGCCAGCAGCCCCAGAGGGCTCTCCTACAATGAGCAGTTCTTC. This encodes CASSPRGLSYNEQFF.

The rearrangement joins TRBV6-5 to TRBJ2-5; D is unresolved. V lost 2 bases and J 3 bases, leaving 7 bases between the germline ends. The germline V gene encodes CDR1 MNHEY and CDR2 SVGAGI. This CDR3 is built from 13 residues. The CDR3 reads CASSYVRKETQYF. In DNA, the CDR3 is TGTGCCAGCAGTTACGTCAGGAAAGAGACCCAGTACTTC.

CDR3 DNA: TGCGCCAGCAGCCAAGATCTATTTGACAGGGGCCGCGACTACACCTTC. Translated, it gives CASSQDLFDRGRDYTF. The chain employs TRBV4-3 and TRBJ1-2, with TRBD1 matching over 8 bases. The J segment lost 10 bases and the V segment lost 0 bases, leaving 13 bases of the junction unmatched. The CDR3 runs to 16 residues. The germline CDR1 and CDR2 sequences are LGHNA and YSLEER.

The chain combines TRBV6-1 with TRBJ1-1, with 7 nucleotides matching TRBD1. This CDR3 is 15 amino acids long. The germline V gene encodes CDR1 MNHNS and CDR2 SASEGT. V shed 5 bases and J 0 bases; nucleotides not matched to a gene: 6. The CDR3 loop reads CASSSRRGMNTEAFF. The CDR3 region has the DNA TGTGCCAGCAGTTCGCGCAGGGGGATGAACACTGAAGCTTTCTTT.

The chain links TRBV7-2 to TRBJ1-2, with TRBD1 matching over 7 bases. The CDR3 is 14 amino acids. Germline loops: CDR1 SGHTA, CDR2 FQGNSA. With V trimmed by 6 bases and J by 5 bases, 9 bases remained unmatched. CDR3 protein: CASSHKGQNYGYTF. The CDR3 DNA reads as TGTGCCAGCAGTCATAAGGGACAGAATTATGGCTACACCTTC.

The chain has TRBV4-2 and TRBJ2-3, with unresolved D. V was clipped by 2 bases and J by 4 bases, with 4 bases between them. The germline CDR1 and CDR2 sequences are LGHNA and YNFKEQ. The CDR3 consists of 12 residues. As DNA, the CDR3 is TGTGCCAGCAGCCAACTTCCAGATACGCAGTATTTT. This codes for CASSQLPDTQYF.

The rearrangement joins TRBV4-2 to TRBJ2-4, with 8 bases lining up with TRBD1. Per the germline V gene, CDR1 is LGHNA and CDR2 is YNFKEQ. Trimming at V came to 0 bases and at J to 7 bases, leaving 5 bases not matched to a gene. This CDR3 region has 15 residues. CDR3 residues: CASSQEYRGTNIQYF. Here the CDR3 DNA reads TGTGCCAGCAGCCAAGAGTACAGGGGGACGAACATTCAGTACTTC.

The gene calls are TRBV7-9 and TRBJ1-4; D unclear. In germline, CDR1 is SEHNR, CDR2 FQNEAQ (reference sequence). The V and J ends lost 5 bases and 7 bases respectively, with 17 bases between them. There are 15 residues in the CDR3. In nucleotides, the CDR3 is TGTGCCAGCAGCCTTAGCCGGGCCGAGGGTGAAAAACTGTTTTTT. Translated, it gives CASSLSRAEGEKLFF.

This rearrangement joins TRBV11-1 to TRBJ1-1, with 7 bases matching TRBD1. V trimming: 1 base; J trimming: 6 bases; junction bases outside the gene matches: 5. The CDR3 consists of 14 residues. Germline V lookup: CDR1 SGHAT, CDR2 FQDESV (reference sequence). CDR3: CASSLDDRAPEAFF. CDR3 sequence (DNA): TGTGCCAGCAGCTTAGACGACAGGGCACCTGAAGCTTTCTTT.

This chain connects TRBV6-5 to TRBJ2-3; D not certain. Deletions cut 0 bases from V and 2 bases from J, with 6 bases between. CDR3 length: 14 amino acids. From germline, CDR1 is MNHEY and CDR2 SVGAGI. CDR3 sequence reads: CASSYSRPTDTQYF. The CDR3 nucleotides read TGTGCCAGCAGTTACTCGCGCCCCACAGATACGCAGTATTTT.

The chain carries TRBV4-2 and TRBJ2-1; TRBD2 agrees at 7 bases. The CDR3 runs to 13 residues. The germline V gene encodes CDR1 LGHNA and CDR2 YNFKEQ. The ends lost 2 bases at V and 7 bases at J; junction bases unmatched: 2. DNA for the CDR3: TGTGCCAGCAGCCAAACCGGGAGGAATGAGCAGTTCTTC. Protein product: CASSQTGRNEQFF.

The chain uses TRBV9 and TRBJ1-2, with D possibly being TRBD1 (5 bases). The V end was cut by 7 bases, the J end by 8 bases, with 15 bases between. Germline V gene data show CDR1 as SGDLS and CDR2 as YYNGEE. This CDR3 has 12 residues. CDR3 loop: CASWRTGEGYTF. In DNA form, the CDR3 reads TGTGCCAGCTGGAGAACAGGCGAAGGCTACACCTTC.

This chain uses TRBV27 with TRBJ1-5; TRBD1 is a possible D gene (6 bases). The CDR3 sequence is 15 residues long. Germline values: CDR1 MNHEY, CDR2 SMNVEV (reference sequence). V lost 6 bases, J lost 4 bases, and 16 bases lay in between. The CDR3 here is CASRLLTGLNQPQHF. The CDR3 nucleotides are TGTGCCAGCAGGTTGTTGACAGGTCTAAATCAGCCCCAGCATTTT.

As DNA, the CDR3 is TGTGCCAGCAGTTACACTACAGGGGAGGATTCACCCCTCCACTTT. Amino acid sequence: CASSYTTGEDSPLHF. The V gene is TRBV6-5, the J gene TRBJ1-6, with 7 positions matching TRBD1. This CDR3 contains 15 residues. V was pared by 2 bases and J by 8 bases, with 6 bases of the junction left unmatched. Germline CDR1 is MNHEY and CDR2 is SVGAGI.

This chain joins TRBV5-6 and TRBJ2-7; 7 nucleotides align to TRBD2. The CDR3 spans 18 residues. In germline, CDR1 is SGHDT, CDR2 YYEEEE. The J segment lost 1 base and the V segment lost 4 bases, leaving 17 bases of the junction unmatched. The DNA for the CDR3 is TGTGCCAGCAGCCGGCGGACCGAGCGGGAACAAAGTTCCTACGAGCAGTACTTC. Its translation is CASSRRTEREQSSYEQYF. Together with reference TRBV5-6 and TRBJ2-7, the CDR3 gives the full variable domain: DAGVTQSPTHLIKTRGQQVTLRCSPKSGHDTVSWYQQALGQGPQFIFQYYEEEERQRGNFPDRFSGHQFPNYSSELNVNALLLGDSALYLCASSRRTEREQSSYEQYFGPGTRLTVT.

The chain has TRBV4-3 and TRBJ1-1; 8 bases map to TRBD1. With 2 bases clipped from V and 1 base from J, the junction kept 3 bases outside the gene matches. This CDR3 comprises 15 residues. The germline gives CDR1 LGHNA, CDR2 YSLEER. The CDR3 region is CASSQIGQGNTEAFF. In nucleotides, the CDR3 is TGCGCCAGCAGCCAAATAGGACAGGGGAACACTGAAGCTTTCTTT.

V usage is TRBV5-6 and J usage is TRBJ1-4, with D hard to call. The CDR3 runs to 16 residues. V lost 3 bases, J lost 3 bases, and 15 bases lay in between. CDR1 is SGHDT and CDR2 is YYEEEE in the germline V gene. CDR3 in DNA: TGTGCCAGCAGCTCCTGGCGGAGACTGTCTAATGAAAAACTGTTTTTT. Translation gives CASSSWRRLSNEKLFF.

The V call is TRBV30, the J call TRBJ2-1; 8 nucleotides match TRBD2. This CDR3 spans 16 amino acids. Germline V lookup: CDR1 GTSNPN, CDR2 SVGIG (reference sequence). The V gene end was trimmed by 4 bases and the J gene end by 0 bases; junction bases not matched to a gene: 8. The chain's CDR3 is CAWKPQRGSSYNEQFF. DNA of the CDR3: TGTGCCTGGAAACCCCAGCGGGGGAGCTCCTACAATGAGCAGTTCTTC. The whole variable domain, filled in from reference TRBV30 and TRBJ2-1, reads SQTIHQWPATLVQPVGSPLSLECTVEGTSNPNLYWYRQAAGRGLQLLFYSVGIGQISSEVPQNLSASRPQDRQFILSSKKLLLSDSGFYLCAWKPQRGSSYNEQFFGPGTRLTVL.

The CDR3 bases are TGTGCCAGCAGCCCGGACACTAGCCGGTACGAGCAGTACTTC. Its protein is CASSPDTSRYEQYF. The rearrangement uses TRBV7-9 and TRBJ2-7, with D possibly TRBD2 on 6 matching bases. The V gene's germline CDR1 is SEHNR and CDR2 FQNEAQ (reference sequence). Trimming removed 5 bases from V and 4 bases from J, with 15 bases in between. This CDR3 has 14 residues.

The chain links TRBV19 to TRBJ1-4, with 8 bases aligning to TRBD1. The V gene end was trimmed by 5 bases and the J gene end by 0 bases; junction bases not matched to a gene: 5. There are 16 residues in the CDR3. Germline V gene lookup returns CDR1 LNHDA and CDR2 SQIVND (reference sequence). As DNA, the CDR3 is TGTGCCAGTAGTGTGGGACAGGCCACAACTAATGAAAAACTGTTTTTT. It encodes CASSVGQATTNEKLFF.